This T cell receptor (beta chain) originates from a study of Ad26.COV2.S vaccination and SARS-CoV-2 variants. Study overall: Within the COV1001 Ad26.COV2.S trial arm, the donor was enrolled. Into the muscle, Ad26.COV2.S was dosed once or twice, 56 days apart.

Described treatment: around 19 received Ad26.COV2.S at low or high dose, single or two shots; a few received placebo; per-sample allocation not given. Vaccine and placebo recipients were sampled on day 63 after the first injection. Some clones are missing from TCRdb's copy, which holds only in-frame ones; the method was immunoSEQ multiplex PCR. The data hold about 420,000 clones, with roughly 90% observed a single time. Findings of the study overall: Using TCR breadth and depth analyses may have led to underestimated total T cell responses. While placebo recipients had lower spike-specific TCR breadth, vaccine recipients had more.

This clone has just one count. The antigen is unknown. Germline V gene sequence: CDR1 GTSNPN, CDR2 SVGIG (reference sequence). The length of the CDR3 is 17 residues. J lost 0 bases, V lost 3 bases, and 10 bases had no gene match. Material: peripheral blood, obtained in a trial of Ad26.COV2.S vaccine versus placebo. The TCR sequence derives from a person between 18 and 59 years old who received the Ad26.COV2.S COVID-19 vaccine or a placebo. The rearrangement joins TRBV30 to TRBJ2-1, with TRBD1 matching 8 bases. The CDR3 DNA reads TGTGCCTGGAGCCCAATAGACAGGGGAAACTCCTACAATGAGCAGTTCTTC. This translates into CAWSPIDRGNSYNEQFF. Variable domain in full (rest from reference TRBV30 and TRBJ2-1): SQTIHQWPATLVQPVGSPLSLECTVEGTSNPNLYWYRQAAGRGLQLLFYSVGIGQISSEVPQNLSASRPQDRQFILSSKKLLLSDSGFYLCAWSPIDRGNSYNEQFFGPGTRLTVL.